The T cell receptor (beta chain) described here comes from a study of tumor-infiltrating lymphocytes in primary liver carcinoma. From 450 to 550 ng total RNA, TCR beta cDNA was generated with a primer in the constant region. Each TCR beta library was derived from three nested multiplex PCR rounds that employed slightly modified ARM-PCR. Two initial PCR rounds of approximately 10 cycles each paired TRBV1-TRBV30 forward primers with a C-beta reverse primer. TCRdb itself ran the multiplex PCR reads through MiXCR, one entry per CDR3 protein. Of about 99,000 distinct CDR3 sequences in the sample, roughly 69% were seen once. It was from roughly 20-30 mg of unsorted bulk tissue that RNA and DNA were co-extracted. The CDR3 is 13 residues long. Germline V gene data show CDR1 as SQVTM and CDR2 as ANQGSEA. Trimming shortened V by 3 bases and J by 11 bases, and 19 bases separated the two germline ends. This clonotype appeared a few times. Its antigen is currently unknown. It is likely a read error, because the conserved phenylalanine at the end of the CDR3 is missing.

Findings of the study overall: Tumor-blood pairs (like tumor-adjacent pairs) overlapped less than tumor region pairs did. Only about 7-24% of top clones were detected in each of the five tumor regions.

The gene calls are TRBV29-1 and TRBJ2-5, with D possibly matching TRBD2 (6 bases). The TCR sequence derives from a woman aged 60-75 years with primary liver carcinoma and hepatitis B virus infection. Sequenced: liver tumor tissue from sampling region 5. Described subset: tumor region T5, tumor centre. CDR3 DNA: TGCAGCGTTGATGTAGCCGGGCGGGATACTCAGTACTTA. Amino acid sequence: CSVDVAGRDTQYL.